These T cell receptor beta chains were read from a single sample in a study of a mutant IDH1 vaccine in newly diagnosed glioma. Some clones are missing from TCRdb's copy, which holds only in-frame ones; the method was immunoSEQ multiplex PCR. The profile shows 40,000 or so clones, roughly 84% of them singletons. Their cognate antigens are unknown. The source material was PBMCs, sampled from a glioma patient whose treatment included an IDH1 peptide vaccine. All receptors come from a man aged 40-50 years with glioma. The CDR3 runs from the conserved cysteine through the conserved F or W. The D gene is left open where the match is weak. The size entry is marked missing in some rows and otherwise reads once, few, many or a size class.

.	.	TRBJ1-1	TRBV5-8	TGTGCCAGCAGCTTGGACAGGATTGGTGAAGCTTTCTTT	CASSLDRIGEAFF
.	.	TRBJ1-2	TRBV19	TGTGCCAGTATCCTCAGGGGCCCAAGTTATGGCTACACCTTC	CASILRGPSYGYTF
.	.	TRBJ2-7	TRBV15	TGTGCCACCAGCAGTGGCGGAGGAACCTACGAGCAGTACTTC	CATSSGGGTYEQYF
once	.	TRBJ2-7	TRBV7-8	TGTGCCAGCAGCTCTTACCGGGGGAAACCCTCCGAGCAGTACTTC	CASSSYRGKPSEQYF
.	TRBD1	TRBJ1-1	TRBV19	TGTGCCAGTAGCCATAGGGACAGTTTCACTGAAGCTTTCTTT	CASSHRDSFTEAFF
once	.	TRBJ2-2	TRBV2	TGTGCCAGCAGTGAAGCAGGCGGGAACACCGGGGAGCTGTTTTTT	CASSEAGGNTGELFF
once	.	TRBJ2-5	TRBV25-1	TGTGCCAGCAGATCCCAGGGGCAGACCCAGTACTTC	CASRSQGQTQYF
.	.	TRBJ1-2	TRBV2	TGTGCCAGCAGTTCACGGAGCAACTATGGCTACACCTTC	CASSSRSNYGYTF
.	.	TRBJ1-5	TRBV28	TGTGCCAGCAACCTACACAGGGATGTGGGTCAGCCCCAGCATTTT	CASNLHRDVGQPQHF
.	.	TRBJ2-1	TRBV19	TGTGCCAGTAGGCTACAGGGAAGCGGGCACAATGAGCAGTTCTTC	CASRLQGSGHNEQFF
few	.	TRBJ2-7	TRBV28	TGTGCCAGCAGCGCCGTTAGCCCCTACGAGCAGTACTTC	CASSAVSPYEQYF
once	.	TRBJ1-5	TRBV4-3	TGCGCCAGCAGCCAAGATCTTGGGGCCAGGACGCCCCAGCATTTT	CASSQDLGARTPQHF
.	.	TRBJ2-7	TRBV5-1	TGCGCCAGCAGCTGGACCCCGGCGAGGGGCGAGCAGTACTTC	CASSWTPARGEQYF
.	TRBD2	TRBJ2-7	TRBV7-2	TGTGCCAGCAGCATGGGACTATTCTACGAGCAGTACTTC	CASSMGLFYEQYF
once	.	TRBJ2-2	TRBV5-6	TGTGCCAGCAGCTCACGACTCGTACTCCAAACCGGGGAGCTGTTTTTT	CASSSRLVLQTGELFF
.	TRBD2	TRBJ2-7	TRBV7-2	TGTGCCAGCAGCAAAGGACTAGCGGGCTACGAGCAGTACTTC	CASSKGLAGYEQYF
.	.	TRBJ2-7	TRBV2	TGTGCCAGTCACCGGACGAGCTCCTACGAGCAGTACTTC	CASHRTSSYEQYF
.	.	TRBJ1-1	TRBV28	TGTGCCAGCAGGCCCGGGGGGGTGGCTGAAGCTTTCTTT	CASRPGGVAEAFF
.	.	TRBJ1-1	TRBV5-4	TGTGCCAGCAGCATGGGGCCGGCGTACACTGAAGCTTTCTTT	CASSMGPAYTEAFF
.	.	TRBJ2-7	TRBV19	TGTGCCAGTTGGGACGGAACCTACGAGCAGTACTTC	CASWDGTYEQYF
.	TRBD2	TRBJ2-3	TRBV7-9	TGTGCCAGCAGCCGGGGACTAGCGGAAATCACAGATACGCAGTATTTT	CASSRGLAEITDTQYF
.	TRBD1	TRBJ1-1	TRBV4-2	TGTGCCAGCAGAACCGGGACAGGAGCTTTCTTT	CASRTGTGAFF
.	.	TRBJ1-4	TRBV28	TGTGCCAGCGCGGGCGGGGGGACCGTCCTTAATGAAAAACTGTTTTTT	CASAGGGTVLNEKLFF
.	TRBD1	TRBJ1-2	TRBV4-2	TGTGCCAGCAGCCAAACGGACAGGGCTGATGGCTACACCTTC	CASSQTDRADGYTF
.	.	TRBJ1-5	TRBV4-1	TGCGCCAGCAGCCAACAGGACAGCGATAATCAGCCCCAGCATTTT	CASSQQDSDNQPQHF
.	.	TRBJ2-3	TRBV11-3	TGTGCCAGCAGCTTAGACCCGAGTGGCCCAGATACGCAGTATTTT	CASSLDPSGPDTQYF
.	.	TRBJ2-5	TRBV7-9	TGTGCCAGCACCCTTCAAGAGACCCAGTACTTC	CASTLQETQYF
.	.	TRBJ1-5	TRBV28	TGTGCCAGCAGACGCGCTGCGGGAGACAATCAGCCCCAGCATTTT	CASRRAAGDNQPQHF
.	.	TRBJ1-1	TRBV5-1	TGCGCCAGCAGCTTGGAGGCAGTCCTGGGGAACACTGAAGCTTTCTTT	CASSLEAVLGNTEAFF
.	TRBD1	TRBJ1-3	TRBV9	TGTGCCAGCAGCGTATGGGGGACAGCCTCTGGAAACACCATATATTTT	CASSVWGTASGNTIYF
.	.	TRBJ1-4	TRBV7-9	TGTGCCAGCAGCAATACAGGGAGGCTTGAAAAACTGTTTTTT	CASSNTGRLEKLFF
.	.	TRBJ2-7	TRBV6-1	TGTGCCAGCAGACCCAGCTCGTCCTACGAGCAGTACTTC	CASRPSSSYEQYF
few	TRBD2	TRBJ2-1	TRBV6-4	TGTGCCAGCCAGGCCCGGGGAGGGTACAATGAGCAGTTCTTC	CASQARGGYNEQFF
.	TRBD1	TRBJ1-1	TRBV5-1	TGCGCCAGCAGCTTGAGGACAGGGGGGAACACTGAAGCTTTCTTT	CASSLRTGGNTEAFF
.	TRBD1	TRBJ1-5	TRBV19	TGTGCCAGAGACGGGACAGCCAATCAGCCCCAGCATTTT	CARDGTANQPQHF
.	.	TRBJ2-7	TRBV19	TGTGCCAGTAGTATCAGCCCAGGGCCCTACGAGCAGTACTTC	CASSISPGPYEQYF
.	.	TRBJ2-2	TRBV5-1	TGCGCCAGCAGCCTACTAGCTCTGAACACCGGGGAGCTGTTTTTT	CASSLLALNTGELFF
once	TRBD1	TRBJ1-4	TRBV4-3	TGCGCCAGCAGCCAGGCGGACAGGGGAAATAATGAAAAACTGTTTTTT	CASSQADRGNNEKLFF
.	TRBD2	TRBJ2-7	TRBV7-8	TGTGCCAGCAGTGCAAGACGGGAGGTCGGATACGAGCAGTACTTC	CASSARREVGYEQYF
.	TRBD2	TRBJ2-7	TRBV19	TGTGCCAGTAGTTCCGGGACTAGCGGGAGATACGAGCAGTACTTC	CASSSGTSGRYEQYF
.	.	TRBJ1-2	TRBV5-6	TGTGCCAGCAGCTGGGGGGGCTATGGCTACACCTTC	CASSWGGYGYTF
.	TRBD1	TRBJ1-1	TRBV2	TGTGCCAGCCGTTGGACAGGGGGTTGGGACACTGAAGCTTTCTTT	CASRWTGGWDTEAFF
.	.	TRBJ2-3	TRBV18	TGTGCCAGCTCACGGACAGAAGCGGGATCCTACACAGATACGCAGTATTTT	CASSRTEAGSYTDTQYF
few	.	TRBJ2-3	TRBV4-1	TGCGCCAGCAGCCAAGATCGGTTGAGGTGGGACGATACGCAGTATTTT	CASSQDRLRWDDTQYF
.	TRBD2	TRBJ2-7	TRBV5-1	TGCGCCAGCAGCTTGGCCGGGGGGACTAGCGGGGTCTACGAGCAGTACTTC	CASSLAGGTSGVYEQYF
.	.	TRBJ1-5	TRBV7-9	TGTGCCAGCAGCTTAATGGGAAACAACCAGCCCCAGCATTTT	CASSLMGNNQPQHF
once	TRBD1	TRBJ2-5	TRBV27	TGTGCCAGCAGTCGGGACAGGGGGCAAGAGACCCAGTACTTC	CASSRDRGQETQYF
.	.	TRBJ2-3	TRBV27	TGTGCCAGCAGTCCCGGACAGCCAGATACGCAGTATTTT	CASSPGQPDTQYF
.	.	TRBJ1-2	TRBV10-1	TGCGCCAGCAGTGACATTACCTCACTTAACTATGGCTACACCTTC	CASSDITSLNYGYTF
few	.	TRBJ1-1	TRBV14	TGTGCCAGCAGCCAAGGACCGGGGAACACTGAAGCTTTCTTT	CASSQGPGNTEAFF
.	.	TRBJ1-2	TRBV10-3	TGTGCCATCAGTGAGAGGATGACGGGGGCCAACTATGGCTACACCTTC	CAISERMTGANYGYTF
few	.	TRBJ1-1	TRBV7-9	TGTGCCAGCATCATGAACACTGAAGCTTTCTTT	CASIMNTEAFF
once	.	TRBJ2-7	TRBV6-5	TGTGCCAGCAGTTTCCGGGACACGAACTACGAGCAGTACTTC	CASSFRDTNYEQYF
.	.	TRBJ2-1	TRBV7-9	TGTGCCAGCAGCTTAGTGGACAACTACAATGAGCAGTTCTTC	CASSLVDNYNEQFF
.	.	TRBJ2-5	TRBV6-1	TGTGCCAGCAGTTCCTTTCGTAGGGAGACCCAGTACTTC	CASSSFRRETQYF
.	.	TRBJ1-4	TRBV9	TGTGCCAGCAGCGTAGCCGGAGGGGCGGGTGAAAAACTGTTTTTT	CASSVAGGAGEKLFF
.	TRBD1	TRBJ1-3	TRBV5-4	TGTGCCAGCAGCTTGGCAGGGGGCGTAGGGGGAAACACCATATATTTT	CASSLAGGVGGNTIYF
.	TRBD1	TRBJ2-7	TRBV15	TGTGCCACCAGCAGCCCCATCAGCAGGGGGTACTACGAGCAGTACTTC	CATSSPISRGYYEQYF